Each of the 11 T cell receptor beta chains below was sequenced from the same sample in a study of identifying expanded T cells in peripheral blood. Clones were sequenced by immunoSEQ multiplex PCR, and TCRdb holds only the in-frame ones, with some missing. Of about 100,000 clones listed, 75% to 90% are singletons. The specimen was blood. These receptors originate from a person between 18 and 75 years old in good health.

The chain links TRBV5-1 to TRBJ2-5; TRBD2 matches at 9 bases. The V and J ends lost 1 base and 6 bases, in that order; junction bases with no gene match: 7. Germline loops: CDR1 SGHRS, CDR2 YFSETQ. This CDR3 has 15 residues. CDR3 protein: CASSLISGSSKTQYF. The CDR3 bases are TGCGCCAGCAGCTTGATTAGCGGGAGTTCGAAGACCCAGTACTTC. Full variable domain (missing parts from reference TRBV5-1 and TRBJ2-5): KAGVTQTPRYLIKTRGQQVTLSCSPISGHRSVSWYQQTPGQGLQFLFEYFSETQRNKGNFPGRFSGRQFSNSRSEMNVSTLELGDSALYLCASSLISGSSKTQYFGPGTRLLVL.

The chain carries TRBV7-2 and TRBJ2-3; no firm D call. The germline V and J ends were trimmed by 0 bases and 5 bases, with 6 bases remaining between them. Per germline, CDR1 SGHTA and CDR2 FQGNSA. This CDR3 is built from 13 residues. CDR3 protein: CASSLAGKDTQYF. The CDR3 bases are TGTGCCAGCAGCTTAGCGGGGAAAGATACGCAGTATTTT.

This clone was counted a single time. V gene TRBV9 combines with J gene TRBJ1-5, with 7 bases lining up with TRBD1. Germline lookup yields CDR1 SGDLS and CDR2 YYNGEE. The CDR3 is 15 amino acids. V trimming: 0 bases; J trimming: 5 bases; junction bases outside the gene matches: 5. The CDR3 here is CASSVGGQDDQPQHF. DNA of the CDR3: TGTGCCAGCAGCGTAGGAGGACAGGACGATCAGCCCCAGCATTTT.

The CDR3 DNA follows: TGTGCCAGCAGCGTCCATCTGGATACGCAGTATTTT. Translated, it gives CASSVHLDTQYF. This chain connects TRBV9 to TRBJ2-3; D is uncertain. V shed 2 bases and J shed 6 bases, with 7 bases lying between them. This CDR3 has 12 residues. Germline V lookup: CDR1 SGDLS, CDR2 YYNGEE.

V gene TRBV5-1 combines with J gene TRBJ2-6; D gene uncertain. V lost 0 bases to trimming and J lost 3 bases, with 7 bases between them. The germline gives CDR1 SGHRS, CDR2 YFSETQ. The CDR3 loop spans 15 amino acids. CDR3 region: CASSLVWGGANVLTF. The CDR3 DNA reads as TGCGCCAGCAGCTTGGTTTGGGGTGGGGCCAACGTCCTGACTTTC. Variable domain in full (rest from reference TRBV5-1 and TRBJ2-6): KAGVTQTPRYLIKTRGQQVTLSCSPISGHRSVSWYQQTPGQGLQFLFEYFSETQRNKGNFPGRFSGRQFSNSRSEMNVSTLELGDSALYLCASSLVWGGANVLTFGAGSRLTVL.

The CDR3 bases are TGTGCCAGCAGTGTGGGCGGATCGAGCTCTGGAAACACCATATATTTT. The encoded protein is CASSVGGSSSGNTIYF. The genes are TRBV6-1 and TRBJ1-3; D gene unclear. V shed 4 bases and J shed 0 bases, with 13 bases lying between them. Germline V gene sequence: CDR1 MNHNS, CDR2 SASEGT. The length of the CDR3 is 16 residues.

The chain employs TRBV15 and TRBJ1-1, with D maybe TRBD1 (5 bases). Trimming shortened V by 4 bases and J by 1 base, and 7 bases separated the two germline ends. CDR3 size: 13 residues. From germline, CDR1 is LNHNV and CDR2 YYDKDF (reference sequence). DNA for the CDR3: TGTGCCACCAGCACCAGGGAGAACACTGAAGCTTTCTTT. The encoded protein is CATSTRENTEAFF.

Here the CDR3 DNA reads TGTGCCAGCAGCTTAGTAGGGGGCAATGAGCAGTTCTTC. Its translation: CASSLVGGNEQFF. V usage is TRBV7-9 and J usage is TRBJ2-1, with D perhaps matching TRBD1 (6 bases). The germline CDR1 and CDR2 sequences are SEHNR and FQNEAQ (reference sequence). Trimming stripped 1 base from V and 6 bases from J, with 7 bases between. The CDR3 consists of 13 residues.

The V call is TRBV18, the J call TRBJ2-3; 9 positions match TRBD1. Germline assignment: CDR1 KGHSH and CDR2 LQKENI. The CDR3 totals 17 residues. The J segment lost 2 bases and the V segment lost 3 bases, leaving 9 bases of the junction unmatched. The CDR3 region is CASSPQQGALITDTQYF. The CDR3 DNA follows: TGTGCCAGCTCACCTCAACAGGGGGCACTTATCACAGATACGCAGTATTTT. The full variable domain, completed using reference TRBV18 and TRBJ2-3, is NAGVMQNPRHLVRRRGQEARLRCSPMKGHSHVYWYRQLPEEGLKFMVYLQKENIIDESGMPKERFSAEFPKEGPSILRIQQVVRGDSAAYFCASSPQQGALITDTQYFGPGTRLTVL.

This chain joins TRBV30 and TRBJ1-6; D call uncertain. Germline values: CDR1 GTSNPN, CDR2 SVGIG (reference sequence). V was trimmed by 3 bases and J by 5 bases, leaving 5 bases between them. CDR3 size: 12 residues. For the CDR3, the DNA is TGTGCCTGGAGCCATAATAATTCACCCCTCCACTTT. This gives the protein CAWSHNNSPLHF.

The chain has TRBV7-2 and TRBJ1-3; D not resolved. This CDR3 contains 14 residues. V gave up 1 base and J gave up 0 bases, with 4 bases separating them. The germline V gene has CDR1 SGHTA and CDR2 FQGNSA. The CDR3 DNA sequence: TGTGCCAGCAGCTTAGGACACTCTGGAAACACCATATATTTT. Translating it yields CASSLGHSGNTIYF.